Included here is one T cell receptor (beta chain) sequence, with context. Its antigen is as yet unknown. The data belong to a study of CD8 T cells in Susac syndrome. Trimming took 2 bases from V and 8 from J, leaving 16 bases between them. Per the germline V gene, CDR1 is LGHDT and CDR2 is YNNKEL (reference sequence). The CDR3 covers 15 residues. Study results and caveats: The study conceded that its TCR sequencing and HLA analysis involved relatively few individuals.

The RNA input was about 0.5 to 1 ug, and it was reverse transcribed with random hexamers. TCRdb independently ran MiXCR on the immunoSEQ multiplex PCR reads; one entry per CDR3 protein. The sample lists a few hundred thousand distinct CDR3 sequences, about 95% seen once, with 0.085% to 0.095% in the top ten. What was sequenced was CD4+ T cells from PBMCs. The chain combines TRBV3-1 with TRBJ2-1; D remains unclear. The receptor's source is a human donor with multiple sclerosis. As DNA, the CDR3 is TGTGCCAGCAGCCAATTGCTGGGGTTCGACGATGAGCAGTTCTTC. Translated: CASSQLLGFDDEQFF.